This T cell receptor (beta chain) was observed in a study of blood T cell repertoires in COVID-19. About the research overall: PBMCs, B-cell-depleted T cells, or T cells were the source of the cDNA or gDNA that made up the material.

Original methodology: Amplification from reference gene primers served as the basis for estimated nucleated cell counts. Using immunoSEQ multiplex PCR, the repertoire was profiled, and TCRdb retains in-frame clones only, with some absent. That table supplies the V and J calls and clone size; D and trimming were determined from the DNA. There are a few hundred thousand clones in the sample; over 70% occur only once, and more than 5% lies in the top ten. The junction had 10 bases not matched to a gene; V was cut back by 1 base and J by 3 bases. Germline lookup yields CDR1 SGHAT and CDR2 FQNNGV. CDR3 length: 19 residues. Enrollees, roughly 18 to 89 years old, lived in approximately 25 US areas. Recovered status in Cohort 3 required two negative PCRs, clearance, or symptom resolution.

The receptor's source is a man aged 25-45 years who had recovered from COVID-19. This chain joins TRBV11-2 and TRBJ2-3; 13 nucleotides agree with TRBD2. The specimen was PBMCs or T cells enriched from blood (not recorded which). CDR3 coding DNA: TGTGCCAGCAGCTTAGTGTGGACTAGCGGGGGCCAAGGGACAGATACGCAGTATTTT. Residues: CASSLVWTSGGQGTDTQYF.